The rows below give T cell receptor beta chains drawn from one sample of a study of T cell changes during pregnancy in multiple sclerosis. Data came from immunoSEQ multiplex PCR; TCRdb stores just in-frame clones and leaves some out. The sample yields roughly 60,000 clones, 80% to 90% seen once. The sequencing used CD4+ T cells from peripheral blood mononuclear cells, collected in the first trimester of pregnancy. The receptors come from a female donor with multiple sclerosis, enrolled in a pregnancy study. Both conserved end residues are part of each CDR3. Fields, in order: V gene, clone size, D gene, J gene, CDR3 protein, CDR3 DNA. A D gene is named only where the DNA matches it firmly. Clone sizes are given selectively: once, few, many, or a class where the clone is expanded.

>TRBV28|NA|NA|TRBJ1-4
CASRPQETTNEKLFF
TGTGCCAGCAGACCACAGGAGACAACTAATGAAAAACTGTTTTTT
>TRBV19|NA|NA|TRBJ1-4
CASSTSGNEKLFF
TGTGCCAGTAGTACTTCGGGGAATGAAAAACTGTTTTTT
>TRBV10-3|NA|NA|TRBJ2-1
CAIMRGNEQFF
TGTGCCATCATGCGGGGCAATGAGCAGTTCTTC
>TRBV19|NA|TRBD1|TRBJ1-5
CASNYRGLGQPQHF
TGTGCCAGTAACTACAGGGGATTAGGACAGCCCCAGCATTTT
>TRBV11-3|NA|NA|TRBJ2-5
CASSLIGGETQYF
TGTGCCAGCAGCTTAATAGGAGGGGAGACCCAGTACTTC
>TRBV25-1|NA|NA|TRBJ2-1
CASSPGLGLRHNEQFF
TGTGCCAGCAGCCCAGGCTTAGGACTCCGTCACAATGAGCAGTTCTTC
>TRBV6-6|few|TRBD1|TRBJ2-7
CASSYRQGPYEQYF
TGTGCCAGCAGTTACCGACAGGGCCCCTACGAGCAGTACTTC
>TRBV28|NA|TRBD1|TRBJ2-1
CASSSGTGYNEQFF
TGTGCCAGCAGTTCCGGGACAGGATACAATGAGCAGTTCTTC
>TRBV7-9|NA|NA|TRBJ2-1
CASSLSLTGDLNEQFF
TGTGCCAGCAGCTTATCCCTGACAGGCGATCTCAATGAGCAGTTCTTC
>TRBV19|NA|TRBD1|TRBJ1-2
CASSKRLIPGQYTNYGYTF
TGTGCCAGTAGTAAGCGCCTGATCCCGGGACAGTACACTAACTATGGCTACACCTTC
>TRBV30|NA|NA|TRBJ1-4
CAWSVGATGEKLFF
TGTGCCTGGAGTGTAGGAGCAACGGGGGAAAAACTGTTTTTT
>TRBV7-3|NA|TRBD2|TRBJ2-7
CASSRTGTSGRSYEQYF
TGTGCCAGCAGCCGTACCGGGACTAGCGGGAGATCATACGAGCAGTACTTC
>TRBV7-2|NA|NA|TRBJ1-1
CASSSRDILAAFF
TGTGCCAGCAGCTCACGGGACATTCTCGCAGCTTTCTTT
>TRBV19|NA|NA|TRBJ2-2
CASSNRGAAGELFF
TGTGCCAGTAGTAATCGGGGGGCCGCCGGGGAGCTGTTTTTT
>TRBV4-1|NA|TRBD2|TRBJ2-1
CASSQARGGRGSSYNEQFF
TGCGCCAGCAGCCAAGCAAGGGGCGGGAGGGGTAGCTCCTACAATGAGCAGTTCTTC
>TRBV19|NA|NA|TRBJ1-3
CASSRDKTSGNTIYF
TGTGCCAGTAGCCGCGACAAGACCTCTGGAAACACCATATATTTT
>TRBV5-8|NA|TRBD1|TRBJ2-2
CASSLLRHRGTGELFF
TGTGCCAGCAGCTTACTCCGGCACAGGGGTACCGGGGAGCTGTTTTTT
>TRBV5-1|NA|TRBD1|TRBJ1-4
CASRGTDEKLFF
TGCGCCAGCAGAGGGACAGATGAAAAACTGTTTTTT
>TRBV7-2|NA|NA|TRBJ2-3
CASSFQGGGTDTQYF
TGTGCCAGCAGCTTCCAGGGAGGAGGCACAGATACGCAGTATTTT
>TRBV28|NA|NA|TRBJ2-2
CATADWGTGELFF
TGTGCCACTGCGGACTGGGGCACCGGGGAGCTGTTTTTT
>TRBV11-1|NA|NA|TRBJ2-3
CASSPQKSDTDTQYF
TGTGCCAGCAGCCCCCAGAAATCCGACACAGATACGCAGTATTTT
>TRBV27|few|NA|TRBJ1-5
CASSLSDSNSNQPQHF
TGTGCCAGCAGTTTATCCGATAGTAATAGCAATCAGCCCCAGCATTTT
>TRBV10-2|NA|NA|TRBJ1-5
CASSERAGLGSNQPQHF
TGCGCCAGCAGTGAGAGGGCAGGACTAGGTAGCAATCAGCCCCAGCATTTT
>TRBV19|NA|NA|TRBJ2-2
CASSSQGGRGTGELFF
TGTGCCAGTAGCTCCCAGGGTGGCCGAGGCACCGGGGAGCTGTTTTTT
>TRBV7-2|NA|TRBD1|TRBJ2-7
CASSLGSSTAGGLYEQYF
TGTGCCAGCAGCTTAGGTTCTAGTACGGCAGGGGGCTTATACGAGCAGTACTTC
>TRBV18|NA|TRBD1|TRBJ1-2
CASSLQDRGGYGYTF
TGTGCCAGCTCACTTCAGGACAGGGGAGGCTATGGCTACACCTTC
>TRBV29-1|NA|TRBD2|TRBJ2-7
CSVKVLAGAPEQYF
TGCAGCGTTAAGGTGTTAGCGGGGGCCCCCGAGCAGTACTTC
>TRBV18|NA|TRBD1|TRBJ1-4
CASSLTGTVNEKLFF
TGTGCCAGCTCCCTTACCGGGACAGTTAATGAAAAACTGTTTTTT